This entry features one T cell receptor beta chain sequence. What it binds is not known. Each patient experienced a relapse that followed autologous stem cell transplantation, and brentuximab vedotin exposure varied. The sample belongs to a study of PD-1 blockade in classical Hodgkin lymphoma. About the study: On a schedule of every 2 weeks, patients received nivolumab 3 mg/kg intravenously.

General study points: Patients excluded were those beginning nivolumab under 1 year after ASCT. The CD4+ diversity rise by C4D1 was clearest in complete responders.

Here immunoSEQ multiplex PCR was the method, and the copy in TCRdb shows in-frame clones only, minus some. The top ten clones hold roughly an eighth of a sample with roughly 97,000 clones, 80% to 85% of them seen once. The germline gives CDR1 SGHVS, CDR2 FQNEAQ. This CDR3 has 15 residues. V shed 2 bases and J 0 bases; nucleotides not matched to a gene: 0. The source was peripheral blood mononuclear cells (PBMCs), collected at baseline. This chain joins TRBV7-8 and TRBJ2-2; 7 nucleotides match TRBD2. This sequence was found in a human donor with classical Hodgkin lymphoma. The CDR3 DNA follows: TGTGCCAGCAGCTTACTAGCGGCGAACACCGGGGAGCTGTTTTTT. It codes for CASSLLAANTGELFF.